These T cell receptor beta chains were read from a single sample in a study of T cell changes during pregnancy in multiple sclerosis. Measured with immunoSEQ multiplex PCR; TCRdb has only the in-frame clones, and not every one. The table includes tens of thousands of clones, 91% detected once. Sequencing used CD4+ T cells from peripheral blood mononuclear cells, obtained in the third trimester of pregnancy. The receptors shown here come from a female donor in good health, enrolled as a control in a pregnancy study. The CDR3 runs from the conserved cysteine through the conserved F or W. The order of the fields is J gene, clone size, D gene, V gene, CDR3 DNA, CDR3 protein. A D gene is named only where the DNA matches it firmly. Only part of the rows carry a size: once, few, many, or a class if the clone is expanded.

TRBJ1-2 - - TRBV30 TGTGCCTGGAGTTCGGGCAGGGCCCTCTATGGCTACACCTTC CAWSSGRALYGYTF
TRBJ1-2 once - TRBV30 TGTGCCTGGATCACCGGGACATGGTCATCGGGCTACACCTTC CAWITGTWSSGYTF
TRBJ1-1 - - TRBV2 TGTGCCAGCACACGCGAAAAGTCTGCGGGAGTTGAAGCTTTCTTT CASTREKSAGVEAFF
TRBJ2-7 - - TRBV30 TGTGCCTGGAGTGTACAGGGATACGAGCAGTACTTC CAWSVQGYEQYF
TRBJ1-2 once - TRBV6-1 TGTGCCAGCAGTGATCCCCTTTGGGCCACGGCGAAAGGCTACACCTTC CASSDPLWATAKGYTF
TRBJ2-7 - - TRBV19 TGTGCCAGTAGTATAAGACAGGAACCCTCCTACGAGCAGTACTTC CASSIRQEPSYEQYF
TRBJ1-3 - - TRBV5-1 TGCGCCAGCAGCTCTCCCCCCCCGAACACCATATATTTT CASSSPPPNTIYF
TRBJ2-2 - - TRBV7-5 TGTGCCAGAAGCTTAGTTGGACTAGCGGGGAACCCCAACACCGGGGAGCTGTTTTTT CARSLVGLAGNPNTGELFF
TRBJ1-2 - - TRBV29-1 TGCAGCGCCCAGGGCGGGAATGGCTACACCTTC CSAQGGNGYTF
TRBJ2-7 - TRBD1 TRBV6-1 TGTGCCAGCAGCATATGGGCAGGGGGCAACTACGAGCAGTACTTC CASSIWAGGNYEQYF
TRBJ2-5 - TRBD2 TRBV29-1 TGCAGCGTCGAAAATAGCGGGGGGCAAAGAGGGACCCAGTACTTC CSVENSGGQRGTQYF
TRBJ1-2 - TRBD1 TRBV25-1 TGTGCCAGCAGTAGAGGGACAGACCACTATGGCTACACCTTC CASSRGTDHYGYTF
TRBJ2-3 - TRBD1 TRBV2 TGTGCCAGCAGTTTCCGACAGGGGGCAGCTGATACGCAGTATTTT CASSFRQGAADTQYF
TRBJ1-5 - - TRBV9 TGTGCCAGCAGCGTGGCAGGGGATACCACCCAGCATTTT CASSVAGDTTQHF
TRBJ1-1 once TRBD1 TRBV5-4 TGTGCCAGCAGCCTGCCGGGACAGGGGGGCACTGAAGCTTTCTTT CASSLPGQGGTEAFF
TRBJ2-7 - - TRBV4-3 TGCGCCAGCAGCCAAGAATTAGATCCGCAGGTCTCCTACGAGCAGTACTTC CASSQELDPQVSYEQYF
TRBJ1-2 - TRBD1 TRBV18 TGTGCCAGCTCACCGGGACAGGGGTTGGACTATGGCTACACCTTC CASSPGQGLDYGYTF
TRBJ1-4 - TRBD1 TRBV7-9 TGTGCCAGCAGCTTAGGGGGACAGGGATTTAATGAAAAACTGTTTTTT CASSLGGQGFNEKLFF
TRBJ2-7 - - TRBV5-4 TGTGCCAGCAGCCGACCGGACTTAGCGCCCTACGAGCAGTACTTC CASSRPDLAPYEQYF
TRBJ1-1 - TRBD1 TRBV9 TGTGCCAGCAGCGGCCAAGCTGGACAGGGGGCCGTGAACACTGAAGCTTTCTTT CASSGQAGQGAVNTEAFF
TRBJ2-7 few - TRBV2 TGTGCCAGCAGTGGGACAGCCTCCTACGAGCAGTACTTC CASSGTASYEQYF
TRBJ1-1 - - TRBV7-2 TGTGCCAGCAGCTTATCGGTCTGGAACACTGAAGCTTTCTTT CASSLSVWNTEAFF